The T cell receptor beta chain under discussion was sequenced for a study of OX40 agonist ivuxolimab in advanced cancers. About the study: Past anti-PD-1, anti-PD-L1 or anti-CTLA-4 therapy was accepted, and 35% to 45% had received some.

This clone came up a few times. What it binds is not known. Clones were sequenced by immunoSEQ multiplex PCR, and TCRdb holds only the in-frame ones, with some missing. The sample has about 20,000 clones, about 86% seen once; the top ten hold less than 20%. At baseline, cycle 4 day 1, and cycle 7 day 1, blood was sampled. The germline CDR1 and CDR2 sequences are SGHAT and FQNNGV. This CDR3 comprises 13 residues. The ends were cut back, 1 base at V and 1 base at J, with 4 bases in the middle. Study-wide results and caveats: At 0.1 to 3.0 mg/kg, CD4+ and CD8+ blood T cells expanded clonally by week 6. Averaging showed that CD8+ T cells had more expanded clones than CD4+ did.

V is TRBV11-2 and J is TRBJ1-2; D unclear. The TCR comes from an adult with an advanced solid tumor such as melanoma, head and neck, liver or kidney cancer. The sample consisted of CD4+ or CD8+ T cells sorted from blood, taken in a trial of the OX40 agonist ivuxolimab. The CDR3, as DNA: TGTGCCAGCAGCTTAGGCCTTAACTATGGCTACACCTTC. It specifies CASSLGLNYGYTF.